This note documents a single TCR beta chain sequence. The sample comes from a study of human T cells and chemical hapten exposure. Looking at the study overall: A roughly 2 cm by roughly 2 cm inner upper arm patch received 2% DPC for sensitization. The patient population, which was mostly female, had alopecia areata, totalis or universalis.

Time point here: patch test 1, 2 weeks after DPC sensitization. Treatment specified: therapeutic diphenylcyclopropenone sensitization with weekly scalp DPC. TCRdb used MiXCR to reprocess the RACE reads, holding one entry per CDR3 protein. The profile shows some 400,000 distinct CDR3 sequences, around 5% of them singletons. CDR1 and CDR2 from the germline V gene are MDHEN and SYDVKM. V lost 4 bases and J lost 7, with 20 bases in between. The length of the CDR3 is 15 residues. This TCR came from a woman between 45 and 65 years old with alopecia areata. Some clones in this sample may be carry-over from other donors' samples. The chain uses TRBV28 and TRBJ2-7; D ambiguous. This material consisted of whole blood, taken in connection with sensitization to the hapten diphenylcyclopropenone (DPC). This chain's CDR3 is CASSSGANHFREQYF. In nucleotides, the CDR3 is TGTGCCAGCAGTTCCGGCGCCAACCACTTCAGGGAGCAGTACTTC.